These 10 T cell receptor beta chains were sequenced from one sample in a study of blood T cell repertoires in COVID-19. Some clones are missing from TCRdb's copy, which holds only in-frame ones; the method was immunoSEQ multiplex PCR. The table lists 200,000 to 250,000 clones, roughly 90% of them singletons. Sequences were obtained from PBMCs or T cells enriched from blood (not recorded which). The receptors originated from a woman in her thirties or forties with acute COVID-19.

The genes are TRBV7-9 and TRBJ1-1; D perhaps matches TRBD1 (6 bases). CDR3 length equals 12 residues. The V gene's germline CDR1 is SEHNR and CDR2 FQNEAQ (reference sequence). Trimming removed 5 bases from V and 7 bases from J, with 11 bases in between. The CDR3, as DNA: TGTGCCAGCAGCCAACAGGGTGGTGAAGCTTTCTTT. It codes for CASSQQGGEAFF.

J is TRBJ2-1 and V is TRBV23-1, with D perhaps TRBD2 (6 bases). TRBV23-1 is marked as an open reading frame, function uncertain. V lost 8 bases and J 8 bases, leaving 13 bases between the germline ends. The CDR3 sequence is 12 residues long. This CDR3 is CASRRGGYEQFF. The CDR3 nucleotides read TGCGCCAGCCGACGTGGGGGGTATGAGCAGTTCTTC.

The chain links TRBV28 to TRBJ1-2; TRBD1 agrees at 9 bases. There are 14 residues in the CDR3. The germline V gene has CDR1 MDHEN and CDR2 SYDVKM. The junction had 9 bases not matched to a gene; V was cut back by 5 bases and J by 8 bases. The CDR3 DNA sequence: TGTGCCAGCAGTCGGACAGGGGAGTCAAGGGGCTACACCTTC. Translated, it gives CASSRTGESRGYTF.

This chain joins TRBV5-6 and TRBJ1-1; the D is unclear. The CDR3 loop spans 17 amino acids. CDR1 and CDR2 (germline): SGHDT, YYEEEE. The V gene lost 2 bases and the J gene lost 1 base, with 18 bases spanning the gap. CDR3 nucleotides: TGTGCCAGCAGCTTTCGCAGGCTGGTTCAAGGGAACACTGAAGCTTTCTTT. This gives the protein CASSFRRLVQGNTEAFF.

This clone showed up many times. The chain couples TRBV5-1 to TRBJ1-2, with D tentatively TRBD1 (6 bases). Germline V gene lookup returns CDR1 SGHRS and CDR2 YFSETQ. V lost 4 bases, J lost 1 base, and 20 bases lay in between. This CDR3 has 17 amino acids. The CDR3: CASSVQGPSAVNYGYTF. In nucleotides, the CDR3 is TGCGCCAGCAGCGTACAGGGCCCCTCTGCAGTTAACTATGGCTACACCTTC.

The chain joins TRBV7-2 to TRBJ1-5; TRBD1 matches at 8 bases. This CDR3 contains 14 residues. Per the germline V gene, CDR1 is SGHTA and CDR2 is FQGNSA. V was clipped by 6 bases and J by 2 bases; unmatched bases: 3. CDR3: CASSQGQGNQPQHF. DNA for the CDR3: TGTGCCAGCAGTCAGGGACAGGGCAATCAGCCCCAGCATTTT.

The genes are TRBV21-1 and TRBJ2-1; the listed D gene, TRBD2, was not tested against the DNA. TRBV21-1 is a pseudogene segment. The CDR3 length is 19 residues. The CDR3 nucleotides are TGTGCCAGCAGGCCTCGAACTAGCGGGGGTTCGTTCTCCTACAATGAGCAGTTCTTC. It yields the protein CASRPRTSGGSFSYNEQFF.

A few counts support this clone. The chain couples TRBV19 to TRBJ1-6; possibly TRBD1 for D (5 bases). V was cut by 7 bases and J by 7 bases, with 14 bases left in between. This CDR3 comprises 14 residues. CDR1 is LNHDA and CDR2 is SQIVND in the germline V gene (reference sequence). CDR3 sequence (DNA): TGTGCCAGTACCCCACAGGCGCTGAATTCACCCCTCCACTTT. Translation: CASTPQALNSPLHF.

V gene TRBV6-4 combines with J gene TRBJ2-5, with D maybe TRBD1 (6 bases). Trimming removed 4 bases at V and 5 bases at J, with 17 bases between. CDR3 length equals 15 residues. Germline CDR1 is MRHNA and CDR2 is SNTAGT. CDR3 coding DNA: TGTGCCAGCAGTGTCCATACACAGGGTTGGGAGACCCAGTACTTC. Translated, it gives CASSVHTQGWETQYF.

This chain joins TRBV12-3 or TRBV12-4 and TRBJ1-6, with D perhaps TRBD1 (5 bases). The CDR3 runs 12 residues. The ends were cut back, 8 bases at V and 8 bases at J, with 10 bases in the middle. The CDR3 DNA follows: TGTGCCAGCGGACAATTCGATTCACCCCTCCACTTT. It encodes CASGQFDSPLHF.